The clone carrying this T cell receptor (beta chain) was recorded once. As originally analysed: Amplification of reference gene primers was used by the study to estimate nucleated cell counts. The method was immunoSEQ multiplex PCR; TCRdb's version includes in-frame clones alone and lacks a portion of them. The V and J calls and the clone size are those of that table, but D and trimming were determined from the DNA. The sample records some 700,000 clones, about 90% being singletons. The record originates from a study of blood T cell repertoires in COVID-19. Study-level background: Samples came from the United States, Italy and Spain, spanning acute and convalescent COVID-19. Sources were T cells, B-cell-depleted T cells, or PBMCs; the material itself was cDNA or gDNA.

The germline CDR1 and CDR2 sequences are LGHDT and YNNKEL (reference sequence). The ends lost 1 base at V and 2 bases at J; junction bases unmatched: 3. The CDR3 length is 15 residues. J is TRBJ2-7 and V is TRBV3-1 (or the pseudogene TRBV3-2); 9 nucleotides agree with TRBD2. Specimen: peripheral blood. The sequence was obtained from a woman under 30 with acute or convalescent COVID-19. CDR3 bases: TGTGCCAGCAGCCAAGCAATAGCGGGGGCCTACGAGCAGTACTTC. Translated, it gives CASSQAIAGAYEQYF.